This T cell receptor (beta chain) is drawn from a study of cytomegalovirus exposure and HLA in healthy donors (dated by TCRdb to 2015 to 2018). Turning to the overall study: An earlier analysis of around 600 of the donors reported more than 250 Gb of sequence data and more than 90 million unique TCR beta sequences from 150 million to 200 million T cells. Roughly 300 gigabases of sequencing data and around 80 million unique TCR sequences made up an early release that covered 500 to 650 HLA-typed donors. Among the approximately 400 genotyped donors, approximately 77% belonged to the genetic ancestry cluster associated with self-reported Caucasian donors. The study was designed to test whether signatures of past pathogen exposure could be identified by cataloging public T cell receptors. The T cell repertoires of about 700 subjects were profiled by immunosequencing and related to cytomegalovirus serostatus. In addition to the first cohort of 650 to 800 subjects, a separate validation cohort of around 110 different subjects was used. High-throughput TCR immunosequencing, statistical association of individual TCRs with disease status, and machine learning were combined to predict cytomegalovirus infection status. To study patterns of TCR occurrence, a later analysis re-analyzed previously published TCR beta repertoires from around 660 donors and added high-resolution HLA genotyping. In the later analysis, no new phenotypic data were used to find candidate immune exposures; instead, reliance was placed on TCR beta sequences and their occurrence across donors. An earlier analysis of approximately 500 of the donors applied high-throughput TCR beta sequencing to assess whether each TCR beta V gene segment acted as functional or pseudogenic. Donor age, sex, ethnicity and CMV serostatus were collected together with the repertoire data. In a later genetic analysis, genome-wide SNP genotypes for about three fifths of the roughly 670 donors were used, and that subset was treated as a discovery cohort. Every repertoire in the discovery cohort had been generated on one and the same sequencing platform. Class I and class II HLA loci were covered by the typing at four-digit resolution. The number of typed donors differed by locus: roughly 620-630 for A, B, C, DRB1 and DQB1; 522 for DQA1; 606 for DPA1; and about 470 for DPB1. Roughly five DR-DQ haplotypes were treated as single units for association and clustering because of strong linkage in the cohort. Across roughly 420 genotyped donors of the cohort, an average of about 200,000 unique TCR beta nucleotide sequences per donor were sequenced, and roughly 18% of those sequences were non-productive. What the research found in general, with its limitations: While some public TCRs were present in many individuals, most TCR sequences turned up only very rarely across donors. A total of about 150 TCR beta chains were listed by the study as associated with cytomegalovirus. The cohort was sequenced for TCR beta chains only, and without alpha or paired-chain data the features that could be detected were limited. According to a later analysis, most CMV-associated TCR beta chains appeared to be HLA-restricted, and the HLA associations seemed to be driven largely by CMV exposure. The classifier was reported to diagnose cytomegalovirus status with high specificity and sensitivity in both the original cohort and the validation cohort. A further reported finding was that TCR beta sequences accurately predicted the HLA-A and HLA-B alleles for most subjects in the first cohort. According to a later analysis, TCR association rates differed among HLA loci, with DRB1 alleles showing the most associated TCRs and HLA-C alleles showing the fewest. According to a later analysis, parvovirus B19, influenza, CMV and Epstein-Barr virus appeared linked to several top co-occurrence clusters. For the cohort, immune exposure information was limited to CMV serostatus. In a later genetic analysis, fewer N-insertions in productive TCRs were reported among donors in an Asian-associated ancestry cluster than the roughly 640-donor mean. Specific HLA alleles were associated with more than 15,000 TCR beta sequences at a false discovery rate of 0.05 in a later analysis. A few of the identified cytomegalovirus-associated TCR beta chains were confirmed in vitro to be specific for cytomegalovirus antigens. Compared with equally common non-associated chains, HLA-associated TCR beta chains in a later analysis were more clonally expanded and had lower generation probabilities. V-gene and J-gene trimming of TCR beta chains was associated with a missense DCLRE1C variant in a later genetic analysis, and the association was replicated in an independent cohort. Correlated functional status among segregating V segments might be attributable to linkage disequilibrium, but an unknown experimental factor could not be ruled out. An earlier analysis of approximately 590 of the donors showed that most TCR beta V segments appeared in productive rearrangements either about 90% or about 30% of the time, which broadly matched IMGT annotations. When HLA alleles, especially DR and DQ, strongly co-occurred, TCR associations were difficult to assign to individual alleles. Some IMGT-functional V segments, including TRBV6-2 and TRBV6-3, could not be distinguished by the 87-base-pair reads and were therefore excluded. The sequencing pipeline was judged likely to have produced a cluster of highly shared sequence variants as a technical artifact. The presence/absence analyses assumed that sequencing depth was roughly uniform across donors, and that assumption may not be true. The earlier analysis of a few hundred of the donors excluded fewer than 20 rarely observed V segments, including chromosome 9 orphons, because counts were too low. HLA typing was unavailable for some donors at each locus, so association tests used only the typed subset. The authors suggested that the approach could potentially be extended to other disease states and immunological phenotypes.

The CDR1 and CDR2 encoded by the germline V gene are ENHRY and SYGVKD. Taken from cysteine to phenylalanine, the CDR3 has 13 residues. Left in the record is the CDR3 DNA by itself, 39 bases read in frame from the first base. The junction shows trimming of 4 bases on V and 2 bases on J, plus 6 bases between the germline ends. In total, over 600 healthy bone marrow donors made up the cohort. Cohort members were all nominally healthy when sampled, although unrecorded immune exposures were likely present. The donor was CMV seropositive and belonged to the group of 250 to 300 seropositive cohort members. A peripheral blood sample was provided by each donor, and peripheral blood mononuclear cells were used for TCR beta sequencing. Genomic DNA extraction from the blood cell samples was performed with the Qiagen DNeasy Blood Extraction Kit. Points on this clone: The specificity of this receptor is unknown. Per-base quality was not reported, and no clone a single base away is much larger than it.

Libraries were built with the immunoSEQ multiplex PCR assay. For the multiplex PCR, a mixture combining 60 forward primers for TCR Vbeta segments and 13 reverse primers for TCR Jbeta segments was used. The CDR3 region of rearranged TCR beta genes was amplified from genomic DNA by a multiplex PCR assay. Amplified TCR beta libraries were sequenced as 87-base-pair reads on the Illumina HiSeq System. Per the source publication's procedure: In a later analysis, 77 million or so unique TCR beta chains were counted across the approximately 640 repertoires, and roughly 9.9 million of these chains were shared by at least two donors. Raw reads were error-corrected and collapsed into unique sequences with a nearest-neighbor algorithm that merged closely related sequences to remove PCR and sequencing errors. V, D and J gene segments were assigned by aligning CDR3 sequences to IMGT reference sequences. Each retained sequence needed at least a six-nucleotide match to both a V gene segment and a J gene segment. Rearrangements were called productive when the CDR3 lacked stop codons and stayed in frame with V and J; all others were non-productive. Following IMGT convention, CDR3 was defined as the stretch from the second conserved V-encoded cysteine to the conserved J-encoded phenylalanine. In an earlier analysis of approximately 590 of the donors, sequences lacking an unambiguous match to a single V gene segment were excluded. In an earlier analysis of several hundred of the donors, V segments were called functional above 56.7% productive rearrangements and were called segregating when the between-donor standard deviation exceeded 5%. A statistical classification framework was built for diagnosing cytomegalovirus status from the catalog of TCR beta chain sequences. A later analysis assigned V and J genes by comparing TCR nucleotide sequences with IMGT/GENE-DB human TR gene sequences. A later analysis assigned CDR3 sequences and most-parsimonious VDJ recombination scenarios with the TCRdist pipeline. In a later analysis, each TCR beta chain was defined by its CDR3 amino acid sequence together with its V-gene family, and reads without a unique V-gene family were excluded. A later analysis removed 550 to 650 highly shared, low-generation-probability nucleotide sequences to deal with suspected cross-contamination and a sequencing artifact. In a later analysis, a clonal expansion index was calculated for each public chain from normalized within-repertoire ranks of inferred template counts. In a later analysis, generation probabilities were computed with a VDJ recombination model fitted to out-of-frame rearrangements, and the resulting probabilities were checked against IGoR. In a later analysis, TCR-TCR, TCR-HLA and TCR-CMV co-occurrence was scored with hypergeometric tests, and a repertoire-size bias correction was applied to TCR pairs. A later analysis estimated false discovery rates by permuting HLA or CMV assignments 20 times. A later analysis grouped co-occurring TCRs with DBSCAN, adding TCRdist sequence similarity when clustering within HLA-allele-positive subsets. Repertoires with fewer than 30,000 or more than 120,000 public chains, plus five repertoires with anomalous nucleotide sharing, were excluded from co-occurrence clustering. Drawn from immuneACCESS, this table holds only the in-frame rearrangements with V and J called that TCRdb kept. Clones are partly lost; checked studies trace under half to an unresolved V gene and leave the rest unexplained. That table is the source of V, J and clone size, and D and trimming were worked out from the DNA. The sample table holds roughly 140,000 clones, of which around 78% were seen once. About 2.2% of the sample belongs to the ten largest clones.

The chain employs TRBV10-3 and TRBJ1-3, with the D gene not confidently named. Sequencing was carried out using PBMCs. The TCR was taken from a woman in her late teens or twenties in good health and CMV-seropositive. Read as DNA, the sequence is TGTGCCATCAGTGCTATTGCTGGAAACACCATATATTTT. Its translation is CAISAIAGNTIYF.